This T cell receptor (beta chain) was identified in a study of identical twins. Findings and limits, study-wide: Cross-sectional statistical analysis was relied on for the conclusions, without the same donors being followed. Whereas memory repertoires showed no such difference, abundant cord blood beta clonotypes carried fewer insertions.

This clonotype was observed a few times. The antigen is not known. Through template switching, a universal primer site was introduced, and the cDNA contained unique molecular identifiers. In TCRdb, the 5' RACE reads were re-called with MiXCR into one record per CDR3 protein. The data contain about 900,000 distinct CDR3 sequences, roughly an eighth of them singletons. The V end lost 6 bases, the J end lost 3 bases, and 9 bases lay between the germline ends. The CDR3 consists of 12 residues. Germline CDR1 and CDR2: SNHLY and FYNNEI. The same data also contributed to another study, on yellow fever vaccine responses in identical twins.

This sequence joins TRBV2 and TRBJ2-7; D is unclear. Sequencing used PBMCs. The sequence derives from a young woman in good health. CDR3 sequence (DNA): TGTGCCAGCAGACCCGGGTACTACGAGCAGTACTTC. Amino acid sequence: CASRPGYYEQYF.